These 20 T cell receptor beta chains came from one sample sequenced in a study of identical twins. One entry per CDR3 protein, called by TCRdb with MiXCR from the 5' RACE reads. The sample carries roughly 1,500,000 distinct CDR3 sequences, under 35% recorded once. Sequencing input: cord blood. These receptors were collected from a newborn girl in good health.

J is TRBJ1-2 and V is TRBV12-3 or TRBV12-4, with D perhaps matching TRBD1 (5 bases). CDR3 length: 13 amino acids. Trimming stripped 6 bases from V and 7 bases from J, with 15 bases between. The CDR3 DNA reads TGTGCCAGCAGGTCCGGGGGGACGGGTGGCTACACCTTC. It specifies CASRSGGTGGYTF.

This clonotype was observed a handful of times. The CDR3 coding sequence is TGCGCCAGCAGCCAGACAGGGGAGGGGCGTGAGCAGTTCTTC. Amino acid sequence: CASSQTGEGREQFF. The chain is built from TRBV4-1 and TRBJ2-1; perhaps TRBD1 as D (8 bases). Germline CDR1 is MGHRA and CDR2 is YSYEKL. The CDR3 length is 14 residues. V gave up 3 bases and J gave up 9 bases, with 15 bases separating them.

This chain joins TRBV12-3 or TRBV12-4 and TRBJ1-1, with 8 bases matching TRBD1. CDR3 length: 14 residues. The J segment lost 6 bases and the V segment lost 5 bases, leaving 8 bases of the junction unmatched. The CDR3 nucleotides read TGTGCCAGCAGTCCCGTTCAACAGGGGGCTGAAGCTTTCTTT. It codes for CASSPVQQGAEAFF.

J is TRBJ2-4 and V is TRBV3-1; TRBD2 agrees at 7 bases. Judging by the DNA end, TRBJ2-7 fits better; the J call may be wrong. Per the germline V gene, CDR1 is LGHDT and CDR2 is YNNKEL (reference sequence). This CDR3 spans 14 amino acids. This CDR3 reads CASSPWTRGHEQYF. The CDR3 region has the DNA TGTGCCAGCAGCCCGTGGACTAGGGGCCACGAGCAGTACTTC.

CDR3 bases: TGCAGTGCTAGTAGGACGACTAGACTCAATGAGCAGTTCTTC. This translates into CSASRTTRLNEQFF. The chain joins TRBV20-1 to TRBJ2-1; tentatively, D is TRBD2 (6 bases). This CDR3 is 14 amino acids long. Trimming pared 3 bases from V and 6 bases from J, leaving 15 bases between. Germline V gene lookup returns CDR1 DFQATT and CDR2 SNEGSKA (reference sequence).

The V gene is TRBV4-1, the J gene TRBJ2-1; 11 bases fit TRBD2. After removal of 1 base from V and 11 bases from J, the junction contained 10 bases not matched to a gene. The germline gives CDR1 MGHRA, CDR2 YSYEKL. This CDR3 has 16 amino acids. The CDR3 DNA reads as TGCGCCAGCAGCCAAGTTTGGGTAGCGGGAGGGCCCAAGCAGTTCTTC. It yields the protein CASSQVWVAGGPKQFF.

This clonotype was seen more than once but under ten times. CDR3 sequence reads: CASSPFPSGRGYNEQFF. The CDR3 DNA is TGTGCCAGCTCACCATTTCCTAGCGGGAGGGGCTACAATGAGCAGTTCTTC. The gene calls are TRBV18 and TRBJ2-1; the match to TRBD2 covers 12 bases. The CDR3 totals 17 residues. CDR1 and CDR2 (germline): KGHSH, LQKENI. Trimming took 2 bases from V and 3 from J; bases not matched to a gene: 5.

This clonotype was observed a handful of times. CDR3 residues: CASSTQGIYNEQFF. Here the CDR3 DNA reads TGTGCCAGCTCGACTCAGGGTATTTACAATGAGCAGTTCTTC. The chain joins TRBV6-5 to TRBJ2-1, with D possibly TRBD1 on 5 matching bases. This CDR3 has 14 amino acids. Germline CDR1 MNHEY, CDR2 SVGAGI. V lost 8 bases, J lost 4 bases, and 15 bases lay in between.

This clonotype was detected only a few times. The CDR3: CASSLRLHEQFF. CDR3 nucleotides: TGCGCCAGCAGCTTGAGGCTCCATGAGCAGTTCTTC. The chain has TRBV5-1 and TRBJ2-1, with D unclear. Germline CDR1 and CDR2: SGHRS and YFSETQ. V gave up 1 base and J gave up 8 bases, with 7 bases separating them. The CDR3 totals 12 residues.

This sequence joins TRBV25-1 and TRBJ1-1, with TRBD1 matching 10 bases. V dropped 3 bases and J dropped 5; count of bases not matched to a gene: 12. The CDR3 runs to 17 residues. In germline, CDR1 is MGHDK, CDR2 SYGVNS. The CDR3 DNA reads TGTGCCAGCAGTGACTCCAGACAGGGGGCCTTTAGTACTGAAGCTTTCTTT. Its protein is CASSDSRQGAFSTEAFF.

In this sample, this clonotype turned up a few times. V usage is TRBV11-1 and J usage is TRBJ2-7; 9 bases agree with TRBD2. Germline CDR1 SGHAT, CDR2 FQDESV (reference sequence). V lost 3 bases, J lost 1 base, and 4 bases stayed unmatched. CDR3 size: 15 residues. CDR3 loop: CASSFKRGVSYEQYF. The CDR3 DNA follows: TGTGCCAGCAGCTTCAAGCGGGGGGTTTCCTACGAGCAGTACTTC.

The chain carries TRBV5-1 and TRBJ2-5, with TRBD1 identical over 7 bases. In germline, CDR1 is SGHRS, CDR2 YFSETQ. The CDR3 is 13 residues long. Trimming at V came to 4 bases and at J to 5 bases, leaving 5 bases not matched to a gene. The CDR3 protein is CASSRGLMETQYF. DNA of the CDR3: TGCGCCAGCAGCAGGGGGCTAATGGAGACCCAGTACTTC.

The chain joins TRBV29-1 to TRBJ2-7, with a weak D call TRBD2 (5 bases). The CDR3 has 14 amino acids. Germline V gene lookup returns CDR1 SQVTM and CDR2 ANQGSEA. V dropped 0 bases and J dropped 7 bases, with 16 bases sitting between them. CDR3 residues: CSVEDAGKYNEQYF. As DNA, the CDR3 is TGCAGCGTTGAAGATGCCGGGAAATACAATGAGCAGTACTTC.

This rearrangement joins TRBV27 to TRBJ2-1; D is unclear. The CDR3 sequence is 10 residues long. The germline V gene has CDR1 MNHEY and CDR2 SMNVEV (reference sequence). With 5 bases removed from V and 10 bases from J, the gap between germline ends came to 6 bases. As DNA, the CDR3 is TGTGCCAGCAGTATTTACGAGCAGTTCTTC. Protein product: CASSIYEQFF.

This clonotype was detected only a few times. The V and J genes are TRBV4-1 and TRBJ1-1; 7 bases fit TRBD1. The CDR3 consists of 17 residues. With V trimmed by 4 bases and J by 0 bases, 11 bases remained unmatched. The germline V gene has CDR1 MGHRA and CDR2 YSYEKL. CDR3 DNA sequence: TGCGCCAGCAGCCTCAAAATCCGGGACAGTCTGAACACTGAAGCTTTCTTT. This sequence encodes CASSLKIRDSLNTEAFF.

CDR3 DNA: TGTGCCAGCAGTTACAAGGGTGGCAATCAGCCCCAGCATTTT. Its protein is CASSYKGGNQPQHF. This chain links TRBV6-5 with TRBJ1-5; D ambiguous. The CDR3 spans 14 residues. Germline loops: CDR1 MNHEY, CDR2 SVGAGI. V dropped 2 bases and J dropped 2 bases, with 7 bases sitting between them.

The chain employs TRBV20-1 and TRBJ2-2; tentatively, D is TRBD1 (5 bases). This CDR3 is built from 14 residues. CDR1 DFQATT and CDR2 SNEGSKA come from the germline V gene (reference sequence). V gave up 1 base and J gave up 3 bases, with 9 bases separating them. Here the CDR3 reads CSARATGDTGELFF. For the CDR3, the DNA is TGCAGTGCTAGAGCAACAGGAGACACCGGGGAGCTGTTTTTT.

This clonotype was found a few times. The rearrangement joins TRBV9 to TRBJ2-3, with no clear D. Between the trimmed V and J ends, which lost 4 bases and 2 bases, there was a span of 11 bases. This CDR3 has 14 amino acids. Germline-derived CDR1 and CDR2 are SGDLS and YYNGEE. CDR3 loop: CASSPRPYTDTQYF. CDR3 in DNA: TGTGCCAGCAGCCCCCGACCATACACAGATACGCAGTATTTT.

This clonotype was counted a few times. This chain connects TRBV29-1 to TRBJ2-4, with D possibly matching TRBD2 (5 bases). The CDR3 is made up of 14 amino acids. V was cut by 0 bases and J by 1 base, with 7 bases left in between. CDR1 and CDR2 (germline): SQVTM, ANQGSEA. The CDR3 protein is CSVEDRGAKNIQYF. The CDR3 nucleotides read TGCAGCGTTGAAGATCGCGGGGCCAAAAACATTCAGTACTTC.

This clonotype came up a few times. This chain uses TRBV28 with TRBJ1-6; D gene ambiguous. This CDR3 comprises 13 residues. Per the germline V gene, CDR1 is MDHEN and CDR2 is SYDVKM. The V end lost 0 bases, the J end lost 10 bases, and 7 bases lay between the germline ends. This chain's CDR3 is CASSLCAHSPLHF. CDR3 sequence (DNA): TGTGCCAGCAGTTTATGCGCGCACTCACCCCTCCACTTT.